This T cell receptor (beta chain) was observed in a study of cytomegalovirus exposure and HLA in healthy donors. Whole-study context: Of roughly 400 genotyped donors, about 80% grouped in the Caucasian-associated ancestry cluster. Study conclusions and caveats: Beyond CMV serostatus, there was no information to go on about immune exposure. It was confirmed in vitro that a few of the CMV-associated chains were specific for CMV antigens.

Comment on this clone: Antigen unknown.

CDR3 length equals 19 residues. Germline CDR1 MNHNS, CDR2 SASEGT. The V end was cut by 4 bases, the J end by 0 bases, with 24 bases between. PCR involved 60 Vbeta and 13 Jbeta primers. The method was immunoSEQ multiplex PCR; TCRdb's version includes in-frame clones alone and lacks a portion of them. The repertoire includes 110,000 or so clones, 82% of them detected once, and nearly 2.5% sits in the top ten. The genes are TRBV6-1 and TRBJ1-1, with D possibly matching TRBD1 (6 bases). The receptor's source is a woman younger than 35 in good health and CMV-seronegative. Input material: PBMCs. CDR3 coding DNA: TGTGCCAGCAGTGGCCCGGGCCCTAGGACAGATCTTATGAACACTGAAGCTTTCTTT. It specifies CASSGPGPRTDLMNTEAFF.